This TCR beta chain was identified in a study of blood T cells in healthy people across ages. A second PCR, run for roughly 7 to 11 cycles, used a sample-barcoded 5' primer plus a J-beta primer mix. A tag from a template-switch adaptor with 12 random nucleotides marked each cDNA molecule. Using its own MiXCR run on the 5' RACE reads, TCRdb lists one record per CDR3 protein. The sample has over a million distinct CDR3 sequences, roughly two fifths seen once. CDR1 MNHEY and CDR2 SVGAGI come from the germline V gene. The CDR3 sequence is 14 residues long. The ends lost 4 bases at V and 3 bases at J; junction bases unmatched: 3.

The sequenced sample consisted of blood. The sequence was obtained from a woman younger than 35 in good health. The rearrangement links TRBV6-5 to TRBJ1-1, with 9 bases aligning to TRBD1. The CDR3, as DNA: TGTGCCAGCAGTTTCGACAGGGGGGACACTGAAGCTTTCTTT. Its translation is CASSFDRGDTEAFF.